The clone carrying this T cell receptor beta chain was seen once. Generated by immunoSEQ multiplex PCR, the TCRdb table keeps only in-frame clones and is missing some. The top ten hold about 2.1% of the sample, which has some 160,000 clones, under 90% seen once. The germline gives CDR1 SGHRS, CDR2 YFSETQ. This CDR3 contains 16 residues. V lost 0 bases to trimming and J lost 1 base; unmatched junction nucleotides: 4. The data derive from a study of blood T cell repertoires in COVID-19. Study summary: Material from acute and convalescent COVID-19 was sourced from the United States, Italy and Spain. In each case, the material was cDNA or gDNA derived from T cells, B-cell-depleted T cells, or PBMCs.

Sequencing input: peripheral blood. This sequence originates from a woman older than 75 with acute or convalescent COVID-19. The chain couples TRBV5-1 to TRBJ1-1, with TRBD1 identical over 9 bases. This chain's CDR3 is CASSLGQGDGNTEAFF. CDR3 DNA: TGCGCCAGCAGCTTGGGACAGGGGGACGGGAACACTGAAGCTTTCTTT.